One sample yielded the 7 T cell receptor beta chains listed below, sequenced in a study of T-cell memory formation after mild COVID-19 (dated by TCRdb to about 2021). The library was obtained by 5' RACE. Sequencing used an Illumina NovaSeq 6000. TCRdb handled the public reads itself, with Q25 trimming in fastp and clone calling in MiXCR, and kept productive beta chains. Entries are consolidated by CDR3 protein sequence, retaining the most common genes and DNA. For this sample there are 400,000 to 500,000 distinct CDR3 sequences; about 20% appear just once. Clones ranked in the top ten supply about 22% of the sample. The sequenced material came from PBMCs or a T cell subset sorted from them (not recorded which). These receptors originate from a man aged 18 to 30 who had mild COVID-19 (a few samples of this study predate the infection). The sample titles of this study are shuffled in the database, so cell type and time point are left out; the donor was told from shared clones.

The chain combines TRBV15 with TRBJ2-1; D ambiguous. The CDR3 loop spans 11 amino acids. Germline lookup yields CDR1 LNHNV and CDR2 YYDKDF (reference sequence). V was shortened by 0 bases and J by 10 bases, with 4 bases between the two germline ends. In nucleotides, the CDR3 is TGTGCCACCAGCAGAGAGGACGAGCAGTTCTTC. This encodes CATSREDEQFF.

This chain connects TRBV6-5 to TRBJ1-2; 7 bases agree with TRBD1. Per the germline V gene, CDR1 is MNHEY and CDR2 is SVGAGI. Losses at the gene ends were 5 bases for V and 8 bases for J; bases not matched to a gene: 11. The CDR3 is 14 residues long. The CDR3 coding sequence is TGTGCCAGCAGTCCGAGGACAGGCCCGGGGGGCTACACCTTC. Protein product: CASSPRTGPGGYTF.

The chain couples TRBV7-9 to TRBJ2-7; TRBD1 or TRBD2 may be the D gene (6 bases each). The CDR3 has 13 residues. Germline assignment: CDR1 SEHNR and CDR2 FQNEAQ (reference sequence). V was trimmed by 6 bases and J by 3 bases, leaving 12 bases between them. The CDR3 is CASRGGPGYEQYF. CDR3 DNA sequence: TGTGCCAGCAGGGGGGGCCCGGGCTACGAGCAGTACTTC. The full variable domain, with the rest looked up from reference TRBV7-9 and TRBJ2-7, is DTGVSQNPRHKITKRGQNVTFRCDPISEHNRLYWYRQTLGQGPEFLTYFQNEAQLEKSRLLSDRFSAERPKGSFSTLEIQRTEQGDSAMYLCASRGGPGYEQYFGPGTRLTVT.

This sequence joins TRBV9 and TRBJ1-6; D is unclear. The CDR3 spans 13 residues. The V end lost 6 bases, the J end lost 7 bases, and 11 bases lay between the germline ends. Germline CDR1 SGDLS, CDR2 YYNGEE. The CDR3 nucleotides read TGTGCCAGCACGCGGCAGCCAAATTCACCCCTCCACTTT. Residues: CASTRQPNSPLHF.

The V call is TRBV28, the J call TRBJ2-2, with D perhaps matching TRBD1 or TRBD2 (5 bases each). Trimming removed 5 bases at V and 7 bases at J, with 17 bases between. This CDR3 is built from 15 residues. The germline V gene has CDR1 MDHEN and CDR2 SYDVKM. In DNA form, the CDR3 reads TGTGCCAGCAGTACCCTTACTGGGGGTAGCGGGGAGCTGTTTTTT. Translating it yields CASSTLTGGSGELFF.

This clonotype was counted between two and nine times. The J gene is TRBJ1-5, the V gene TRBV25-1; a possible D gene is TRBD1 (5 bases). Trimming pared 2 bases from V and 11 bases from J, leaving 13 bases between. CDR1 MGHDK and CDR2 SYGVNS come from the germline V gene. The CDR3 runs 13 residues. The CDR3 DNA sequence: TGTGCCAGCAGTGAAGGGGATTTGGGGGCCCAGCATTTT. Its protein is CASSEGDLGAQHF.

The chain has TRBV7-2 and TRBJ1-1; 9 nucleotides line up with TRBD1. CDR3 length: 13 amino acids. In germline, CDR1 is SGHTA, CDR2 FQGNSA. The V segment lost 3 bases and the J segment 10 bases; nucleotides outside the gene matches: 6. CDR3 amino acids: CASSFPGTGLAFF. DNA of the CDR3: TGTGCCAGCAGCTTTCCCGGGACAGGGCTAGCTTTCTTT.